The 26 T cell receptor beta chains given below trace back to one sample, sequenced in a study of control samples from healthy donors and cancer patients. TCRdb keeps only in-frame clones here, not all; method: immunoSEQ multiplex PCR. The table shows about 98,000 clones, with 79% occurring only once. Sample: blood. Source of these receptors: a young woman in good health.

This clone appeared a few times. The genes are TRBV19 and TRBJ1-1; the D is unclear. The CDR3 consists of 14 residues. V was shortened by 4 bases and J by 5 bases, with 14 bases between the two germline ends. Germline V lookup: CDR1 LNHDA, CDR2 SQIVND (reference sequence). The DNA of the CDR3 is TGTGCCAGTAGTAAGGGCTCGGACTATACTGAAGCTTTCTTT. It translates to CASSKGSDYTEAFF.

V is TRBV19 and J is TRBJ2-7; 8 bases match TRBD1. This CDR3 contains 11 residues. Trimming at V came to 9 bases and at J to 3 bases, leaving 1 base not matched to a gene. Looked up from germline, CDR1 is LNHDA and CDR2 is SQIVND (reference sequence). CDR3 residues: CASTGGYEQYF. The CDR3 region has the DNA TGTGCCAGCACAGGGGGCTACGAGCAGTACTTC.

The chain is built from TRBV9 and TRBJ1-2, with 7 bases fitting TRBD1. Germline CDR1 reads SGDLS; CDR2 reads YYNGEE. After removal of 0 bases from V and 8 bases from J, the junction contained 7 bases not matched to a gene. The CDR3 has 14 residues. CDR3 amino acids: CASSVDRTGVGYTF. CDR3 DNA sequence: TGTGCCAGCAGCGTAGATAGAACAGGGGTAGGCTACACCTTC.

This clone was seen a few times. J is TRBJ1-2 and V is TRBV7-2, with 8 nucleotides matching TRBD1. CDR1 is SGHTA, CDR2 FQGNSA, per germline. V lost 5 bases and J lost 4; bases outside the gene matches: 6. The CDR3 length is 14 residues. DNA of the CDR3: TGTGCCAGCAGCCACCAACAGGGGGTCTATGGCTACACCTTC. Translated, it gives CASSHQQGVYGYTF.

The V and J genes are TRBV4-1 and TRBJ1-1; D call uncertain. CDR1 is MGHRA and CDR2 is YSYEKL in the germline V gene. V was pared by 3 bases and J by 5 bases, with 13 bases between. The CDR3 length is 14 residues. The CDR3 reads CASSQTVGGTEAFF. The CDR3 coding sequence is TGCGCCAGCAGCCAGACCGTGGGCGGAACTGAAGCTTTCTTT.

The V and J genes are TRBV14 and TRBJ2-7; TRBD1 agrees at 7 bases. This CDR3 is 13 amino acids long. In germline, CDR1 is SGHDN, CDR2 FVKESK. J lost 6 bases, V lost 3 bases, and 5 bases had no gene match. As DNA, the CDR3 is TGTGCCAGCAGCCACGGGACAGCCACCGAGCAGTACTTC. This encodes CASSHGTATEQYF.

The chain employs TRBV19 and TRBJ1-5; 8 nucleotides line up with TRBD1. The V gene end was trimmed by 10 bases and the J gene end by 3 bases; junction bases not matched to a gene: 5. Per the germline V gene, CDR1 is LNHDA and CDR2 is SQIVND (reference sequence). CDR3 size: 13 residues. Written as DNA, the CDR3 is TGTGCCATCGGACAGGGCTTCAATCAGCCCCAGCATTTT. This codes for CAIGQGFNQPQHF.

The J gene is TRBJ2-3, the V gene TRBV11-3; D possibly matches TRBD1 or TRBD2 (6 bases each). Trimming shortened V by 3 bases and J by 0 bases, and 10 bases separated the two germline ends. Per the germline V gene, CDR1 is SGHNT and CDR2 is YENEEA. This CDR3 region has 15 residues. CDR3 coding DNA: TGTGCCAGCAGCTTGGGGGGCCCTAGCACAGATACGCAGTATTTT. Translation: CASSLGGPSTDTQYF. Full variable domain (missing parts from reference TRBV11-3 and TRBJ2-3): EAGVVQSPRYKIIEKKQPVAFWCNPISGHNTLYWYLQNLGQGPELLIRYENEEAVDDSQLPKDRFSAERLKGVDSTLKIQPAELGDSAVYLCASSLGGPSTDTQYFGPGTRLTVL.

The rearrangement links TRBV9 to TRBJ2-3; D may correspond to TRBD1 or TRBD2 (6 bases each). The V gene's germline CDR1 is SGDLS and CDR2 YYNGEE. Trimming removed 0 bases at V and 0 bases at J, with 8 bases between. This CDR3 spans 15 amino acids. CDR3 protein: CASSVAGASTDTQYF. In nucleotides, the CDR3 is TGTGCCAGCAGCGTAGCGGGGGCGAGCACAGATACGCAGTATTTT.

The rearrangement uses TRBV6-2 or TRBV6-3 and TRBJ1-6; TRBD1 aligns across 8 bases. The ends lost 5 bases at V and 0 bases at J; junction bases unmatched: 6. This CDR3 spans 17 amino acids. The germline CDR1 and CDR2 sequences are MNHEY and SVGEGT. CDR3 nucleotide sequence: TGTGCCAGCAGTCCGCGACAGGGGAGCTCCTATAATTCACCCCTCCACTTT. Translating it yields CASSPRQGSSYNSPLHF.

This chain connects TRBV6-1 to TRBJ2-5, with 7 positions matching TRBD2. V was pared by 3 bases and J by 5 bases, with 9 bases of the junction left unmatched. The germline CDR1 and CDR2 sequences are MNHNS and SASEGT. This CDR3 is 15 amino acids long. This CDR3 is CASSDTGGSGETQYF. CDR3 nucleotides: TGTGCCAGCAGTGATACGGGGGGATCCGGGGAGACCCAGTACTTC.

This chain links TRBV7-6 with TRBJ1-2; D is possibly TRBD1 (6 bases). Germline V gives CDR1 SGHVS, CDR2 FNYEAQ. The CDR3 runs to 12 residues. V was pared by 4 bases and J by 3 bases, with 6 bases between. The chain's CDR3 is CASSSGDYGYTF. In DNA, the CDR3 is TGTGCCAGCAGCTCAGGGGACTATGGCTACACCTTC.

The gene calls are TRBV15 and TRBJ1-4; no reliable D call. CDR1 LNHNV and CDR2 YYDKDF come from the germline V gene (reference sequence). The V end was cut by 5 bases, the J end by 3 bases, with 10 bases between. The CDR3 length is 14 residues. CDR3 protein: CATSPVLANEKLFF. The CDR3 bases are TGTGCCACCAGCCCCGTCCTGGCTAATGAAAAACTGTTTTTT.

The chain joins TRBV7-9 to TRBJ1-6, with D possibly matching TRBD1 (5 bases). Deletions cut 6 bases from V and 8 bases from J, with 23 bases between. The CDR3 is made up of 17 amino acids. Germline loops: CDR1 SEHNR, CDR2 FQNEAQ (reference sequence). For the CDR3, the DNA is TGTGCCAGCAGTCGCACAGTAGGGGCCCCCGTGGATTCACCCCTCCACTTT. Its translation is CASSRTVGAPVDSPLHF.

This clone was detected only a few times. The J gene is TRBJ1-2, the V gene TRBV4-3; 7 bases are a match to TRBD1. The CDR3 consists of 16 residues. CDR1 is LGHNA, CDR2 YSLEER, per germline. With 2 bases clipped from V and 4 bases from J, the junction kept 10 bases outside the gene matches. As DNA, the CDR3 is TGCGCCAGCAGCCAATACAGGGGTTCCTACTCCTATGGCTACACCTTC. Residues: CASSQYRGSYSYGYTF.

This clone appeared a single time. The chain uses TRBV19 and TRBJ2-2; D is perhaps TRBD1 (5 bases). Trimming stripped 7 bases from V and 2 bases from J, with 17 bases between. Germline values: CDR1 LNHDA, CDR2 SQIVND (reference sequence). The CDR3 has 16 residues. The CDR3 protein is CASTPQGPINTGELFF. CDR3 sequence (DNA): TGTGCCAGTACCCCCCAGGGCCCCATCAACACCGGGGAGCTGTTTTTT.

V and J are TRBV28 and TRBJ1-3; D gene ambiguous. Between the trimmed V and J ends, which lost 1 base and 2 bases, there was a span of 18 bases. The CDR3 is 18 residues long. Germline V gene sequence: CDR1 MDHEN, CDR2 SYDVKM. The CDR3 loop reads CASSLYPRKERTGNTIYF. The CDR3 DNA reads TGTGCCAGCAGTTTATACCCGAGAAAGGAGAGGACTGGAAACACCATATATTTT.

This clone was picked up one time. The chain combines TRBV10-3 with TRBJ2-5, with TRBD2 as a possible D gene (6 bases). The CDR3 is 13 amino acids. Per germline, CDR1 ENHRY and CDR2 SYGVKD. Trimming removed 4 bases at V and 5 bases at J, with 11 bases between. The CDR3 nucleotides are TGTGCCATCAGTGGAGGAGGGATCGAGACCCAGTACTTC. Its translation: CAISGGGIETQYF.

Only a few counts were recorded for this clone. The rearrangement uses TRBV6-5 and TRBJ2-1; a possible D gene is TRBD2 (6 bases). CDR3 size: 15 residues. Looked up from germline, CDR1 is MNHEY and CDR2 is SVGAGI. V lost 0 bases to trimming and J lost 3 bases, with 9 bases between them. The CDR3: CASSYSRLVYNEQFF. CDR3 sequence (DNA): TGTGCCAGCAGTTACTCGAGACTAGTCTACAATGAGCAGTTCTTC.

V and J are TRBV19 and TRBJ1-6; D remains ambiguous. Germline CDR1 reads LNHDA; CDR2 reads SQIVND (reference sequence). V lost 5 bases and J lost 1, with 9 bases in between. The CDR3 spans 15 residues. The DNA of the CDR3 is TGTGCCAGTAGTGCCGGACGTTCCTATAATTCACCCCTCCACTTT. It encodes CASSAGRSYNSPLHF.

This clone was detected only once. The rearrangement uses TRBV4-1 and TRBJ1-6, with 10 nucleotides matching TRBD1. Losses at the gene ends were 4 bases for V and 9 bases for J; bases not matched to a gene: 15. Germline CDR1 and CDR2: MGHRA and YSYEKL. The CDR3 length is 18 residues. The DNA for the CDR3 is TGCGCCAGCAGCCCTTCCCCCCGACAGGGGGCTAAGAGTTCACCCCTCCACTTT. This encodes CASSPSPRQGAKSSPLHF.

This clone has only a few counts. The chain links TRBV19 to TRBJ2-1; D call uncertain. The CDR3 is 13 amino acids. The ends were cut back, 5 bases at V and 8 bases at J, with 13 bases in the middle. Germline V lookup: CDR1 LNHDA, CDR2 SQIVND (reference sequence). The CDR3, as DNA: TGTGCCAGTAGTTTAGGTATGGGCCATGAGCAGTTCTTC. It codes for CASSLGMGHEQFF.

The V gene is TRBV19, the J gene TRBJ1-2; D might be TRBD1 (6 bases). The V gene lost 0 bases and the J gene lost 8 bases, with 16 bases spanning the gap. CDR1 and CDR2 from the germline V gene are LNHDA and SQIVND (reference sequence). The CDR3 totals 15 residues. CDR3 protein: CASSIDSTGRWGYTF. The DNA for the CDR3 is TGTGCCAGTAGTATAGATTCGACAGGCCGGTGGGGCTACACCTTC.

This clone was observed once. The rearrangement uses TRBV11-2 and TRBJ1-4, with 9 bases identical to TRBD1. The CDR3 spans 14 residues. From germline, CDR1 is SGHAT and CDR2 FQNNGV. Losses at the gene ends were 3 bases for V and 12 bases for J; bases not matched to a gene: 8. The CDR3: CASSFFQGQGELFF. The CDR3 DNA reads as TGTGCCAGCAGCTTTTTTCAGGGACAGGGAGAACTGTTTTTT. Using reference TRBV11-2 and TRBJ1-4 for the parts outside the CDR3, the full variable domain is EAGVAQSPRYKIIEKRQSVAFWCNPISGHATLYWYQQILGQGPKLLIQFQNNGVVDDSQLPKDRFSAERLKGVDSTLKIQPAKLEDSAVYLCASSFFQGQGELFFGSGTQLSVL.

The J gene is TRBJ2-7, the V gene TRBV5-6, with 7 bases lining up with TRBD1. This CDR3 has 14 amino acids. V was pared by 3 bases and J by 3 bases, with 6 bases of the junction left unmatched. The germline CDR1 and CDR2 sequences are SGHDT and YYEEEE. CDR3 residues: CASSSPGQSYEQYF. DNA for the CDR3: TGTGCCAGCAGCTCACCGGGACAGAGCTACGAGCAGTACTTC.

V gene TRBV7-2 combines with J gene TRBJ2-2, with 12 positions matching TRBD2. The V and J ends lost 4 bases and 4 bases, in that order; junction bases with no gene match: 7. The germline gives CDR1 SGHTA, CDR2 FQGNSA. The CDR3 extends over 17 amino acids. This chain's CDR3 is CASSSEWTSGVTGELFF. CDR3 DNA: TGTGCCAGCAGCTCAGAGTGGACTAGCGGGGTCACCGGGGAGCTGTTTTTT. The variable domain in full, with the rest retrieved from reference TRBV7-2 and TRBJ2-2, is GAGVSQSPSNKVTEKGKDVELRCDPISGHTALYWYRQSLGQGLEFLIYFQGNSAPDKSGLPSDRFSAERTGGSVSTLTIQRTQQEDSAVYLCASSSEWTSGVTGELFFGEGSRLTVL.